The sequence of this TCR beta chain was determined in a study of cytomegalovirus exposure and HLA in healthy donors. Study results and caveats: Most TCR sequences were rare, but some public TCRs occurred in many donors. A previous analysis found most TCR beta V segments productive roughly 87% or roughly 30% of the time. Later analysis associated a missense DCLRE1C variant with TCR beta V- and J-gene trimming. By HLA locus, TCR association rates varied in a later analysis, with DRB1 showing the most and HLA-C the fewest.

There are 12 residues in the CDR3. V was shortened by 8 bases and J by 4 bases, with 12 bases between the two germline ends. CDR1 and CDR2 (germline): MDHEN, SYDVKM. This clone was seen just once. Its antigen remains unknown. 60 Vbeta and 13 Jbeta primers were used in PCR. TCRdb's table, derived via immunoSEQ multiplex PCR, lists solely in-frame clones and lacks some. The table lists approximately 220,000 clones, over 60% of them singletons, with 0.6% to 0.7% in the top ten. The receptor was isolated from a man aged 18 to 35 in good health and CMV-seronegative. Specimen: PBMCs. The chain carries TRBV28 and TRBJ2-7, with a possible D match to TRBD1 (6 bases). In DNA form, the CDR3 reads TGTGCCAGCGGTACAGGGTGGTACGAGCAGTACTTC. Protein product: CASGTGWYEQYF. Drawing the rest from reference TRBV28 and TRBJ2-7, the complete variable domain is DVKVTQSSRYLVKRTGEKVFLECVQDMDHENMFWYRQDPGLGLRLIYFSYDVKMKEKGDIPEGYSVSREKKERFSLILESASTNQTSMYLCASGTGWYEQYFGPGTRLTVT.